This T cell receptor (beta chain) was sequenced during a study of glioma-infiltrating T cells. Germline CDR1 MGHDK, CDR2 SYGVNS. The ends lost 8 bases at V and 5 bases at J; junction bases unmatched: 7. The CDR3 is made up of 13 amino acids. Using RNA template, CDR3s of TCR alpha and beta were amplified with iRepertoire arm-PCR. MiXCR, run by TCRdb on the multiplex PCR reads, gives a single entry per CDR3 protein. The sample has under 200,000 distinct CDR3 sequences; roughly 45% are singletons. In this sample, this clonotype turned up many times. The sample consisted of glioma tissue, nonneoplastic brain tissue, or PBMCs (not recorded which). The genes are TRBV25-1 and TRBJ2-7; TRBD1 aligns across 9 bases. This receptor was taken from a human donor with low-grade glioma or glioblastoma, undergoing nonglioma brain surgery, or in good health (not recorded which). CDR3 bases: TGTGCCAGCCGGGACAGGGTCTTGGACGAGCAGTACTTC. Translating gives CASRDRVLDEQYF.